Reported below is one TCR beta chain. This record belongs to a study of T cells after yellow fever vaccination. The germline V gene has CDR1 SGHTA and CDR2 FQGNSA. The CDR3 loop spans 15 amino acids. The V end was cut by 7 bases, the J end by 1 base, with 15 bases between. Via MiXCR, TCRdb re-called the 5' RACE reads, giving one row per CDR3 protein. Of about 350,000 distinct CDR3 sequences in the sample, 7% to 9% were seen once. This receptor was obtained from a man younger than 30 who received the YFV17D yellow fever vaccine. The V call is TRBV7-2, the J call TRBJ2-3; D gene unclear. This specimen consisted of PBMCs, obtained roughly 45 days after the first yellow fever vaccination. The DNA of the CDR3 is TGTGCCAGCAACCCACCGGGCCGTCGCACAGATACGCAGTATTTT. Its translation: CASNPPGRRTDTQYF.